The 15 T cell receptor beta chains presented below share a single source sample, sequenced in a study of blood T cells in healthy people across ages. For the second PCR, which ran for about 7 to 12 cycles, a sample-barcoded 5' primer and a J-beta primer mix were used. Each CDR3 protein is one row after TCRdb ran MiXCR on the 5' RACE reads. The sample contains hundreds of thousands of distinct CDR3 sequences, 25% to 35% of which appear only once. The material sequenced was blood. The receptors come from a woman aged 80 or older in good health.

This clonotype was recorded at least ten times. The rearrangement joins TRBV19 to TRBJ1-2; TRBD1 is a possible D gene (6 bases). V was trimmed by 3 bases and J by 2 bases, leaving 7 bases between them. Germline CDR1 and CDR2: LNHDA and SQIVND (reference sequence). The CDR3 is 13 amino acids. This CDR3 reads CASSITGNYGYTF. CDR3 bases: TGTGCCAGTAGTATCACAGGGAACTATGGCTACACCTTC.

Regarding this clonotype: The junction does not match germline at one end; this may be a read error. This chain uses TRBV7-2 with TRBJ1-6, with 7 bases aligning to TRBD1. Per the germline V gene, CDR1 is SGHTA and CDR2 is FQGNSA. The CDR3 has 14 amino acids. The CDR3 DNA is TGTGCCAGCAGCTTAAGGCCAGGGGGGTCACCCCCCCACTTT. Protein: CASSLRPGGSPPHF.

The V gene is TRBV20-1, the J gene TRBJ2-5; 7 nucleotides align to TRBD1. Germline V gene data show CDR1 as DFQATT and CDR2 as SNEGSKA (reference sequence). This CDR3 region has 16 residues. V gave up 5 bases and J gave up 2 bases; unmatched junction bases: 14. DNA for the CDR3: TGCAGTGCTTCTTCTCCCGGGACAGATATTCAAGAGACCCAGTACTTC. Its translation is CSASSPGTDIQETQYF.

In this sample, this clonotype turned up many times. The chain combines TRBV6-2 or TRBV6-3 with TRBJ2-7; 7 bases are a match to TRBD1. Germline V gene sequence: CDR1 MNHEY, CDR2 SVGEGT. V shed 4 bases and J 5 bases; nucleotides not matched to a gene: 8. The CDR3 extends over 14 amino acids. CDR3 sequence reads: CASSSGQFRDEQYF. CDR3 in DNA: TGTGCCAGCAGTTCGGGACAGTTCCGAGACGAGCAGTACTTC.

This clonotype occurred a few times. This may come from a read error, since a much larger clone is one base off. V and J are TRBV7-2 and TRBJ2-1, with unresolved D. The J call may be faulty, since TRBJ2-7 better matches the DNA end. Per the germline V gene, CDR1 is SGHTA and CDR2 is FQGNSA. The CDR3 is 14 amino acids. CDR3 bases: TGTGCCAGCAGTTTTCTGGCCACCTACAATGAGCAGTACTTC. This translates into CASSFLATYNEQYF.

This clonotype showed up just a few times. The rearrangement joins TRBV20-1 to TRBJ1-2; D gene ambiguous. The CDR3 has 12 residues. V was shortened by 4 bases and J by 4 bases, with 10 bases between the two germline ends. The germline V gene encodes CDR1 DFQATT and CDR2 SNEGSKA (reference sequence). This CDR3 is CSAIRDPYGYTF. CDR3 nucleotide sequence: TGCAGTGCTATAAGGGATCCCTATGGCTACACCTTC.

On this clonotype itself: This may stem from a read error, because a much larger clone lies one nucleotide away. The chain uses TRBV7-2 and TRBJ1-6; D unclear. Deletions cut 5 bases from V and 13 bases from J, with 9 bases between. The CDR3 has 11 residues. Germline V lookup: CDR1 SGHTA, CDR2 FQGNSA. DNA of the CDR3: TGTGCCAGCAGCCAGTGTGGGCCCCTCCACTTT. It specifies CASSQCGPLHF.

The table lists this clonotype with many counts. This chain connects TRBV15 to TRBJ2-5, with TRBD1 identical over 8 bases. The J segment lost 13 bases and the V segment lost 0 bases, leaving 13 bases of the junction unmatched. This CDR3 has 15 residues. Germline CDR1 is LNHNV and CDR2 is YYDKDF (reference sequence). Here the CDR3 reads CATSRDGTGVYSRYF. The CDR3 DNA reads TGTGCCACCAGCAGAGACGGGACAGGCGTATATTCCCGGTACTTC.

This clonotype was observed many times. The rearrangement links TRBV29-1 to TRBJ1-2; D not resolved. The germline V gene has CDR1 SQVTM and CDR2 ANQGSEA. This CDR3 has 13 amino acids. Trimming took 6 bases from V and 6 from J, leaving 17 bases between them. The CDR3 DNA reads TGCAGCGTACTGTTTCGGCAGCTTGATGGCTACACCTTC. Translation: CSVLFRQLDGYTF.

The gene calls are TRBV10-3 and TRBJ1-5, with a tentative D call TRBD1 (6 bases). The CDR3 has 15 residues. Looked up from germline, CDR1 is ENHRY and CDR2 is SYGVKD. The V end was cut by 8 bases, the J end by 9 bases, with 23 bases between. The CDR3 sequence is CAIELTYRDNWPQHF. CDR3 in DNA: TGTGCCATCGAGTTGACTTACAGGGACAATTGGCCCCAGCATTTT.

Ten or more counts support this clonotype. The chain joins TRBV27 to TRBJ2-5; possibly TRBD1 or TRBD2 for D (5 bases each). V lost 6 bases and J 0 bases, leaving 14 bases between the germline ends. Germline V lookup: CDR1 MNHEY, CDR2 SMNVEV (reference sequence). This CDR3 has 15 residues. The CDR3 DNA is TGTGCCAGCAGGCAGAAACAGGACTACCAAGAGACCCAGTACTTC. It encodes CASRQKQDYQETQYF.

There are many counts of this clonotype. This chain joins TRBV30 and TRBJ1-5; D gene ambiguous. This CDR3 has 13 amino acids. CDR1 is GTSNPN, CDR2 SVGIG, per germline (reference sequence). Trimming removed 2 bases at V and 0 bases at J, with 5 bases between. CDR3 bases: TGTGCCTGGAGTTCGAATAGCAATCAGCCCCAGCATTTT. Encoded protein: CAWSSNSNQPQHF.

Points on this clonotype: At one end the junction does not follow the germline gene, possibly because of a read error. This rearrangement joins TRBV5-1 to TRBJ2-7, with 8 bases aligning to TRBD1. The CDR3 runs to 15 residues. Germline CDR1 is SGHRS and CDR2 is YFSETQ. The CDR3 reads CASSPGTGHTYELYF. For the CDR3, the DNA is TGCGCCAGCAGCCCGGGGACAGGTCATACCTACGAGCTGTACTTC.

This clonotype was seen at least ten times. J is TRBJ2-3 and V is TRBV20-1; 8 bases fit TRBD2. Trimming removed 1 base from V and 5 bases from J; junction bases left unmatched: 11. This CDR3 comprises 16 residues. Germline V gene sequence: CDR1 DFQATT, CDR2 SNEGSKA (reference sequence). DNA of the CDR3: TGCAGTGCTAGAGGATGGGCGAGCGGGGGAGGAGATACGCAGTATTTT. Its translation is CSARGWASGGGDTQYF.

This clonotype was counted ten times or more. The chain carries TRBV5-1 and TRBJ2-7, with D perhaps TRBD1 (6 bases). Germline V CDR1 and CDR2: SGHRS, YFSETQ. CDR3 size: 14 residues. V was cut by 1 base and J by 6 bases, with 14 bases left in between. Written as DNA, the CDR3 is TGCGCCAGCAGCTTGAGCCAGGGGCCCTCCGAGCAGTACTTC. Translated: CASSLSQGPSEQYF.